This T cell receptor (beta chain) derives from a study of T-cell reconstitution after alpha-beta-depleted transplantation in children. Overall study findings and caveats: Several hundred expanded graft clones reportedly supplied alpha-beta T cells about two months after transplant.

This CDR3 region has 12 residues. Trimming cost V 8 bases and J 9 bases; bases outside gene matches: 7. The germline CDR1 and CDR2 sequences are SEHNR and FQNEAQ (reference sequence). The sample holds a few counts of this clonotype. What it recognizes is unknown. A library of TCRbeta sequences, prepared with unique molecular identifiers, was generated. Via MiXCR, TCRdb re-called the PCR reads, giving one row per CDR3 protein. The sample includes some 100,000 distinct CDR3 sequences, under 25% of them seen just once. The receptor was derived from a boy younger than 10 with acute lymphoblastic leukemia, due to receive a stem cell transplant. The gene calls are TRBV7-9 and TRBJ2-1; 7 nucleotides agree with TRBD2. The sequencing used PBMCs, collected before TCRalphabeta/CD19-depleted stem cell transplant. CDR3 in amino acids: CASLGGDGEQFF. The CDR3 nucleotides are TGTGCCAGCTTGGGGGGGGACGGTGAGCAGTTCTTC.